The 8 T cell receptor beta chains given below trace back to one sample, sequenced in a study of brain T cells in children with intractable seizures. TCRdb's copy holds only in-frame clones and misses some; the assay was immunoSEQ multiplex PCR. Of 80,000 or so clones in the sample, approximately 94% were seen once. This material consisted of peripheral blood, taken at surgery. The receptors stem from a boy less than two years old with tuberous sclerosis and intractable seizures.

The gene calls are TRBV19 and TRBJ1-5; maybe TRBD1 (6 bases). The CDR3 is 15 amino acids. Trimming pared 3 bases from V and 6 bases from J, leaving 15 bases between. The V gene's germline CDR1 is LNHDA and CDR2 SQIVND (reference sequence). The CDR3 region is CASSIRGPNGQPQHF. CDR3 DNA sequence: TGTGCCAGTAGTATCCGGGGGCCCAACGGTCAGCCCCAGCATTTT.

This chain joins TRBV15 and TRBJ2-3, with D possibly matching TRBD2 (6 bases). With 0 bases removed from V and 0 bases from J, the gap between germline ends came to 10 bases. The germline CDR1 and CDR2 sequences are LNHNV and YYDKDF (reference sequence). This CDR3 comprises 16 residues. CDR3 nucleotides: TGTGCCACCAGCAGAGATCGGACTACCAGCACAGATACGCAGTATTTT. Translating gives CATSRDRTTSTDTQYF.

V gene TRBV5-6 combines with J gene TRBJ2-2, with 11 bases that match TRBD1. The germline V gene encodes CDR1 SGHDT and CDR2 YYEEEE. The CDR3 covers 15 residues. Trimming cost V 3 bases and J 3 bases; bases outside gene matches: 1. This CDR3 is CASSWGQGDTGELFF. Here the CDR3 DNA reads TGTGCCAGCAGCTGGGGACAGGGGGACACCGGGGAGCTGTTTTTT.

This clone was picked up one time. This chain links TRBV6-5 with TRBJ1-1, with TRBD1 identical over 7 bases. The V segment lost 7 bases and the J segment 0 bases; nucleotides outside the gene matches: 5. The CDR3 consists of 14 residues. Per germline, CDR1 MNHEY and CDR2 SVGAGI. This chain's CDR3 is CASIPGTVNTEAFF. In DNA, the CDR3 is TGTGCCAGCATCCCGGGGACAGTGAACACTGAAGCTTTCTTT.

This chain connects TRBV12-3 or TRBV12-4 to TRBJ2-1, with unresolved D. Trimming shortened V by 4 bases and J by 7 bases, and 8 bases separated the two germline ends. The CDR3 is 12 amino acids. CDR3 nucleotide sequence: TGTGCCAGCAGTTACCGTGCGAATGAGCAGTTCTTC. Its translation is CASSYRANEQFF.

The V call is TRBV19, the J call TRBJ1-3; D not resolved. Germline lookup yields CDR1 LNHDA and CDR2 SQIVND (reference sequence). V lost 2 bases to trimming and J lost 2 bases, with 10 bases between them. The CDR3 runs 15 residues. The CDR3 reads CASSIWSGPGNTIYF. CDR3 DNA: TGTGCCAGTAGTATATGGAGCGGCCCTGGAAACACCATATATTTT.

The CDR3 reads CASSLGRELFF. CDR3 coding DNA: TGTGCCAGCAGCTTAGGGAGGGAGCTGTTTTTT. The chain uses TRBV11-2 and TRBJ2-2; no firm D call. Germline CDR1 is SGHAT and CDR2 is FQNNGV. V lost 1 base and J 9 bases, leaving 3 bases between the germline ends. The CDR3 sequence is 11 residues long.

The rearrangement joins TRBV5-3 to TRBJ1-5; 10 nucleotides match TRBD1. TRBV5-3 is reported as an ORF; its role is uncertain. The CDR3 runs to 14 residues. Germline trimming cut 4 bases from V and 7 bases from J; bases unmatched to any gene: 5. CDR3 sequence: CARSPGTGEQPQHF. The CDR3 DNA reads as TGTGCCAGAAGCCCGGGGACAGGGGAACAGCCCCAGCATTTT.